Below are 31 T cell receptor beta chains sequenced from a single sample in a study of shared clonotypes between healthy human individuals. TCRdb's copy holds only in-frame clones and misses some; the assay was immunoSEQ multiplex PCR. The sample shows about 2.3 million clones, 92% of them seen only once. Source material: naive CD4+ T cells from PBMCs. Subset denoted: CD45RA+ positively selected. The receptor source for this set is a man between 18 and 29 years old in good health. Some clones in this sample may be carry-over from other donors' samples.

J is TRBJ2-7 and V is TRBV18; TRBD2 aligns across 9 bases. The CDR3 is made up of 17 amino acids. Germline V gene sequence: CDR1 KGHSH, CDR2 LQKENI. With 8 bases clipped from V and 4 bases from J, the junction kept 18 bases outside the gene matches. DNA of the CDR3: TGTGCCAGCCCGAATGGGGGCGGGAGGGTGAGCTCTTACGAGCAGTACTTC. It specifies CASPNGGGRVSSYEQYF.

This chain connects TRBV29-1 to TRBJ2-7, with D maybe TRBD2 (5 bases). The ends were cut back, 7 bases at V and 6 bases at J, with 22 bases in the middle. Germline assignment: CDR1 SQVTM and CDR2 ANQGSEA. CDR3 size: 14 residues. CDR3 protein: CSARRGPGRGEQYF. In DNA, the CDR3 is TGCAGCGCCAGACGGGGTCCGGGGAGAGGCGAGCAGTACTTC.

The chain links TRBV4-2 to TRBJ2-7, with 8 positions matching TRBD2. Looked up from germline, CDR1 is LGHNA and CDR2 is YNFKEQ. The CDR3 loop spans 14 amino acids. The J segment lost 6 bases and the V segment lost 3 bases, leaving 7 bases of the junction unmatched. Here the CDR3 DNA reads TGTGCCAGCAGCCAGGCTGGACTAGCTGCCGAGCAGTACTTC. Protein: CASSQAGLAAEQYF.

This rearrangement joins TRBV6-6 to TRBJ1-5; unclear D gene. The CDR3 has 16 amino acids. Trimming shortened V by 4 bases and J by 0 bases, and 13 bases separated the two germline ends. Germline V gene data show CDR1 as MNHNY and CDR2 as SVGAGI (reference sequence). For the CDR3, the DNA is TGTGCCAGCAGTTTTGGGCAGCCTTATAGCAATCAGCCCCAGCATTTT. This codes for CASSFGQPYSNQPQHF.

The rearrangement uses TRBV6-6 and TRBJ2-7, with 7 bases fitting TRBD1. The CDR3 extends over 15 amino acids. The germline CDR1 and CDR2 sequences are MNHNY and SVGAGI (reference sequence). V shed 0 bases and J 3 bases; nucleotides not matched to a gene: 5. The CDR3 sequence: CASSYSSAGGYEQYF. The CDR3 bases are TGTGCCAGCAGTTACTCGTCTGCAGGGGGCTACGAGCAGTACTTC.

The chain couples TRBV9 to TRBJ2-2; 8 bases align to TRBD2. V lost 0 bases to trimming and J lost 5 bases; unmatched junction nucleotides: 9. CDR1 and CDR2 (germline): SGDLS, YYNGEE. The CDR3 consists of 17 residues. The CDR3 DNA follows: TGTGCCAGCAGCGTAGCTGCTGCGGGAGGATATACCGGGGAGCTGTTTTTT. Encoded protein: CASSVAAAGGYTGELFF.

This chain joins TRBV15 and TRBJ2-1; 16 bases are a match to TRBD2. Looked up from germline, CDR1 is LNHNV and CDR2 is YYDKDF (reference sequence). The CDR3 spans 18 residues. Trimming took 1 base from V and 8 from J; bases not matched to a gene: 8. CDR3 protein: CATSRVWGLAGGTDEQFF. The CDR3 DNA follows: TGTGCCACCAGCAGAGTATGGGGACTAGCGGGAGGGACCGATGAGCAGTTCTTC.

The V and J genes are TRBV7-9 and TRBJ1-3; D gene unclear. This CDR3 contains 16 residues. CDR1 is SEHNR, CDR2 FQNEAQ, per germline (reference sequence). V lost 1 base and J 0 bases, leaving 10 bases between the germline ends. CDR3 DNA: TGTGCCAGCAGCTTAGGTCTGTTCAACTCTGGAAACACCATATATTTT. Amino acids: CASSLGLFNSGNTIYF.

The CDR3 protein is CARSQRTENYGYTF. The CDR3 bases are TGTGCCAGAAGCCAGCGGACAGAGAACTATGGCTACACCTTC. The chain uses TRBV5-3 and TRBJ1-2; weak D call: TRBD1 (6 bases). TRBV5-3 is known as an ORF, though its function is uncertain. This CDR3 contains 14 residues. Trimming took 4 bases from V and 2 from J, leaving 12 bases between them.

This clone was counted a single time. CDR3 residues: CASSLSLVVANTGELFF. The CDR3 nucleotides read TGCGCCAGCAGCTTGTCCCTGGTGGTCGCGAACACCGGGGAGCTGTTTTTT. This chain links TRBV5-1 with TRBJ2-2; no definite D call. The germline CDR1 and CDR2 sequences are SGHRS and YFSETQ. V was shortened by 1 base and J by 0 bases, with 13 bases between the two germline ends. The CDR3 sequence is 17 residues long.

The chain employs TRBV7-6 and TRBJ2-2, with TRBD1 identical over 7 bases. The length of the CDR3 is 16 residues. Looked up from germline, CDR1 is SGHVS and CDR2 is FNYEAQ. Losses at the gene ends were 3 bases for V and 1 base for J; bases not matched to a gene: 5. Written as DNA, the CDR3 is TGTGCCAGCAGCTTTTTGGACAGGAGGAACACCGGGGAGCTGTTTTTT. It specifies CASSFLDRRNTGELFF.

This clone was recorded only once. The chain recombines TRBV28 with TRBJ1-1; tentative D call: TRBD1 (5 bases). Germline V gives CDR1 MDHEN, CDR2 SYDVKM. The CDR3 has 15 residues. V gave up 3 bases and J gave up 2 bases, with 13 bases separating them. CDR3 DNA: TGTGCCAGCAGTTTCATAGGGGAGGCTAACACTGAAGCTTTCTTT. It codes for CASSFIGEANTEAFF. The entire variable domain, with the rest obtained from reference TRBV28 and TRBJ1-1, is as follows: DVKVTQSSRYLVKRTGEKVFLECVQDMDHENMFWYRQDPGLGLRLIYFSYDVKMKEKGDIPEGYSVSREKKERFSLILESASTNQTSMYLCASSFIGEANTEAFFGQGTRLTVV.

J is TRBJ2-5 and V is TRBV6-1; D not resolved. CDR3 length: 14 residues. V shed 1 base and J shed 4 bases, with 10 bases lying between them. CDR1 and CDR2 from the germline V gene are MNHNS and SASEGT. In nucleotides, the CDR3 is TGTGCCAGCAGTGAAGGGGGTACGTTAGAGACCCAGTACTTC. Residues: CASSEGGTLETQYF.

V gene TRBV4-1 combines with J gene TRBJ1-2; 8 nucleotides line up with TRBD1. The CDR3 length is 16 residues. The germline gives CDR1 MGHRA, CDR2 YSYEKL. V shed 4 bases, J shed 6 bases, and the junction held 13 bases outside the gene matches. The CDR3 reads CASSPRGQGALDGYTF. CDR3 nucleotides: TGCGCCAGCAGCCCCAGAGGGCAGGGGGCCTTGGATGGCTACACCTTC.

The chain uses TRBV7-9 and TRBJ2-1, with 9 bases identical to TRBD1. V shed 5 bases and J 1 base; nucleotides not matched to a gene: 9. The CDR3 covers 17 residues. CDR1 SEHNR and CDR2 FQNEAQ come from the germline V gene (reference sequence). The CDR3 coding sequence is TGTGCCAGCAGCCAAAATCCGGGACAGGGTTCCTACAATGAGCAGTTCTTC. This translates into CASSQNPGQGSYNEQFF. Using reference TRBV7-9 and TRBJ2-1 for the parts outside the CDR3, the full variable domain is DTGVSQNPRHKITKRGQNVTFRCDPISEHNRLYWYRQTLGQGPEFLTYFQNEAQLEKSRLLSDRFSAERPKGSFSTLEIQRTEQGDSAMYLCASSQNPGQGSYNEQFFGPGTRLTVL.

This chain connects TRBV4-1 to TRBJ2-7, with unresolved D. This CDR3 region has 14 residues. V was cut by 1 base and J by 2 bases, with 9 bases left in between. Germline-derived CDR1 and CDR2 are MGHRA and YSYEKL. For the CDR3, the DNA is TGCGCCAGCAGCCAAGTGCCAGGTACCTACGAGCAGTACTTC. This sequence encodes CASSQVPGTYEQYF.

The chain is built from TRBV5-8 and TRBJ1-1; 9 positions match TRBD1. J was trimmed by 5 bases and V by 8 bases; bases with no gene match: 16. This CDR3 region has 16 residues. Germline V gene sequence: CDR1 SGHTS, CDR2 YDEGEE. As DNA, the CDR3 is TGTGCCAGTACAAGGACAGGGGCTCTCCCGAGAACTGAAGCTTTCTTT. As protein: CASTRTGALPRTEAFF. The entire variable domain, with the rest obtained from reference TRBV5-8 and TRBJ1-1, is as follows: EAGVTQSPTHLIKTRGQQATLRCSPISGHTSVYWYQQALGLGLQFLLWYDEGEERNRGNFPPRFSGRQFPNYSSELNVNALELEDSALYLCASTRTGALPRTEAFFGQGTRLTVV.

V is TRBV11-3 and J is TRBJ2-6, with TRBD1 matching 7 bases. The V segment lost 5 bases and the J segment 0 bases; nucleotides outside the gene matches: 10. The V gene's germline CDR1 is SGHNT and CDR2 YENEEA. This CDR3 is 18 amino acids long. The CDR3 here is CASSRKGQRSSGANVLTF. As DNA, the CDR3 is TGTGCCAGCAGCCGTAAGGGACAGAGAAGCTCTGGGGCCAACGTCCTGACTTTC. The whole variable domain, remainder taken from reference TRBV11-3 and TRBJ2-6, is EAGVVQSPRYKIIEKKQPVAFWCNPISGHNTLYWYLQNLGQGPELLIRYENEEAVDDSQLPKDRFSAERLKGVDSTLKIQPAELGDSAVYLCASSRKGQRSSGANVLTFGAGSRLTVL.

The chain joins TRBV28 to TRBJ2-5, with TRBD1 as a possible D gene (6 bases). The CDR3 runs to 13 residues. The ends were cut back, 10 bases at V and 5 bases at J, with 17 bases in the middle. Germline V lookup: CDR1 MDHEN, CDR2 SYDVKM. The CDR3 coding sequence is TGTGCCACCGGGGTCAGGGGCCTGGAGACCCAGTACTTC. Translated, it gives CATGVRGLETQYF. Supplemented by reference TRBV28 and TRBJ2-5, the full variable domain reads DVKVTQSSRYLVKRTGEKVFLECVQDMDHENMFWYRQDPGLGLRLIYFSYDVKMKEKGDIPEGYSVSREKKERFSLILESASTNQTSMYLCATGVRGLETQYFGPGTRLLVL.

V gene TRBV12-5 combines with J gene TRBJ1-1; perhaps TRBD1 as D (5 bases). The V end lost 7 bases, the J end lost 0 bases, and 15 bases lay between the germline ends. CDR3 size: 15 residues. The germline V gene has CDR1 LGHNT and CDR2 FRNRAP. This CDR3 is CASARDQSLNTEAFF. The CDR3 nucleotides are TGTGCTAGTGCTAGGGACCAGTCCTTGAACACTGAAGCTTTCTTT.

CDR3 sequence: CASSSAARPMYF. The CDR3 nucleotides are TGTGCCAGCAGTTCGGCCGCTCGACCGATGTACTTC. The J gene is TRBJ2-7, the V gene TRBV28; no firm D call. The CDR3 sequence is 12 residues long. Looked up from germline, CDR1 is MDHEN and CDR2 is SYDVKM. Trimming left V 4 bases short and J 12 bases short, with 16 bases between.

This chain links TRBV11-2 with TRBJ2-3; D remains ambiguous. The germline V gene encodes CDR1 SGHAT and CDR2 FQNNGV. V lost 2 bases to trimming and J lost 2 bases, with 14 bases between them. The CDR3 contains 16 residues. The CDR3 sequence: CASSLMLAVNTDTQYF. The CDR3 DNA reads TGTGCCAGCAGCTTAATGTTGGCGGTAAACACAGATACGCAGTATTTT.

In regard to this clone: Additional DNA sequences in this sample encode the identical CDR3. The chain carries TRBV12-5 and TRBJ2-3; no reliable D call. The CDR3 sequence is 13 residues long. Germline values: CDR1 LGHNT, CDR2 FRNRAP. Trimming took off 3 bases at V and 5 bases at J, with 9 bases between the two ends. The CDR3 loop reads CASGLIGGDTQYF. Written as DNA, the CDR3 is TGTGCTAGTGGTTTAATTGGCGGAGATACGCAGTATTTT.

Of note for this clone: A read error may account for a junction end that differs from germline. The chain links TRBV25-1 to TRBJ1-6; 8 nucleotides match TRBD1. Germline CDR1 MGHDK, CDR2 SYGVNS. CDR3 length: 16 residues. The chain's CDR3 is CANSEGRGPFNSPLHF. The CDR3 DNA sequence: TGTGCCAACAGTGAGGGCAGGGGGCCCTTTAATTCACCCCTCCACTTT.

This clone was counted a single time. V is TRBV30 and J is TRBJ2-7, with 8 bases that match TRBD2. The junction had 6 bases not matched to a gene; V was cut back by 3 bases and J by 2 bases. CDR1 GTSNPN and CDR2 SVGIG come from the germline V gene (reference sequence). The CDR3 is made up of 14 amino acids. Written as DNA, the CDR3 is TGTGCCTGGAGGAGACGGGAGGGAACCTACGAGCAGTACTTC. Protein sequence: CAWRRREGTYEQYF.

The chain carries TRBV5-6 and TRBJ2-7; 11 bases are shared with TRBD1. This CDR3 is built from 18 residues. Germline-derived CDR1 and CDR2 are SGHDT and YYEEEE. V gave up 4 bases and J gave up 1 base; unmatched junction bases: 13. CDR3 sequence: CASSLYRDRGEGSYEQYF. In DNA, the CDR3 is TGTGCCAGCAGCCTATACCGGGACAGGGGGGAAGGGTCCTACGAGCAGTACTTC.

The V and J genes are TRBV27 and TRBJ2-2; 8 nucleotides match TRBD1. Germline V gene sequence: CDR1 MNHEY, CDR2 SMNVEV (reference sequence). The J segment lost 6 bases and the V segment lost 3 bases, leaving 6 bases of the junction unmatched. The CDR3 is made up of 15 amino acids. The DNA for the CDR3 is TGTGCCAGCAGTTTTAGACAGGGGTTGGCCGGGGAGCTGTTTTTT. Residues: CASSFRQGLAGELFF.

The chain couples TRBV4-3 to TRBJ1-4; 8 bases are a match to TRBD1. The germline gives CDR1 LGHNA, CDR2 YSLEER. This CDR3 is built from 16 residues. V lost 4 bases, J lost 3 bases, and 7 bases stayed unmatched. Here the CDR3 DNA reads TGCGCCAGCAGCCGCAACCGGGACAGGTCTAATGAAAAACTGTTTTTT. The encoded protein is CASSRNRDRSNEKLFF.

This chain connects TRBV7-2 to TRBJ1-2; D is unclear. There are 11 residues in the CDR3. The V end was cut by 3 bases, the J end by 8 bases, with 7 bases between. Per germline, CDR1 SGHTA and CDR2 FQGNSA. CDR3 nucleotide sequence: TGTGCCAGCAGCTTCGGAGGAGGCTACACCTTC. Translating gives CASSFGGGYTF.

The chain is built from TRBV18 and TRBJ2-3; TRBD1 agrees at 11 bases. The J segment lost 5 bases and the V segment lost 3 bases, leaving 1 base of the junction unmatched. In germline, CDR1 is KGHSH, CDR2 LQKENI. This CDR3 spans 14 amino acids. Here the CDR3 reads CASSPGTGGDTQYF. As DNA, the CDR3 is TGTGCCAGCTCACCCGGGACAGGGGGAGATACGCAGTATTTT.

This rearrangement joins TRBV20-1 to TRBJ1-5, with no clear D. Per germline, CDR1 DFQATT and CDR2 SNEGSKA (reference sequence). Trimming cost V 6 bases and J 9 bases, with 9 bases left between them. The CDR3 totals 10 residues. CDR3 protein: CSAKGRPQHF. The CDR3 nucleotides read TGCAGTGCCAAAGGCCGGCCCCAGCATTTT.